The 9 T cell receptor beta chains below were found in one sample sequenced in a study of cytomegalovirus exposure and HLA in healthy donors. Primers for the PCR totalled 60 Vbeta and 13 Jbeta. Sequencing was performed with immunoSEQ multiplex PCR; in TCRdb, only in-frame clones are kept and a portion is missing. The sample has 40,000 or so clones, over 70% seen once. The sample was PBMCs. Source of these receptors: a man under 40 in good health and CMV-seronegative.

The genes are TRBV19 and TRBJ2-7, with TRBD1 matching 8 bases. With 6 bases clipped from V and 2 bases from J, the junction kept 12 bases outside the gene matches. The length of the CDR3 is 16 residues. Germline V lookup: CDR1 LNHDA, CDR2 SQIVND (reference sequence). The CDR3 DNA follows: TGTGCCAGTAGAAACTCCGGGACAGGAATCCCCTACGAGCAGTACTTC. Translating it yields CASRNSGTGIPYEQYF.

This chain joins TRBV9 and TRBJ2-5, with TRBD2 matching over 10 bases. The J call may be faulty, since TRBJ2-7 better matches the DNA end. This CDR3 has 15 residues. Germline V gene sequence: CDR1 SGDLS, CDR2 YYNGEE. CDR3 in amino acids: CASSASGGSKDEQYF. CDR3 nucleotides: TGTGCCAGCAGCGCTAGCGGGGGCTCGAAGGACGAGCAGTACTTC.

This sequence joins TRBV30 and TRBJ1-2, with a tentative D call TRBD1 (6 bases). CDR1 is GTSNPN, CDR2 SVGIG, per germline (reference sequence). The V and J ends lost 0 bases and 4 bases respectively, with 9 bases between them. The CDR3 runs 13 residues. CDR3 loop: CAWSVRGGYGYTF. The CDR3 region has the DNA TGTGCCTGGAGTGTAAGAGGGGGCTATGGCTACACCTTC.

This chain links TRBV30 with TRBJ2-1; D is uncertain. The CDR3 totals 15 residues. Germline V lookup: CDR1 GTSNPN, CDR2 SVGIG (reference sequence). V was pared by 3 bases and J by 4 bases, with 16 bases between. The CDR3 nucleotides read TGTGCCTGGAGCCATGGTGGCGGCCATTACAATGAGCAGTTCTTC. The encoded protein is CAWSHGGGHYNEQFF.

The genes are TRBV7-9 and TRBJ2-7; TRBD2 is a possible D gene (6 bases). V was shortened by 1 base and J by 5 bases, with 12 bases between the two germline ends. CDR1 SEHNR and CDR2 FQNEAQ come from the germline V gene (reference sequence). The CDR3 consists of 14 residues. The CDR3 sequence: CASSLVASANEQYF. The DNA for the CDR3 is TGTGCCAGCAGCTTAGTGGCTAGCGCGAACGAGCAGTACTTC.

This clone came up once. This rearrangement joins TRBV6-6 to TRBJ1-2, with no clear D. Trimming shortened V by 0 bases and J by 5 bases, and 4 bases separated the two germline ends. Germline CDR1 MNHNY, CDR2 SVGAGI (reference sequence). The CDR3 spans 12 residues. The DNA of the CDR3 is TGTGCCAGCAGTTACTCGCAGTATGGCTACACCTTC. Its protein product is CASSYSQYGYTF.

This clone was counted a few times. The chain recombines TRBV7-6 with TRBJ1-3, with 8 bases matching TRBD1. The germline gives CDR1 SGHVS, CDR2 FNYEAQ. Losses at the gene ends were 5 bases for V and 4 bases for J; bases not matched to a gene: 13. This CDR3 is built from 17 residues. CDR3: CASSPVRTGSVGNTIYF. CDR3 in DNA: TGTGCCAGCAGCCCAGTTAGGACAGGGTCGGTCGGAAACACCATATATTTT.

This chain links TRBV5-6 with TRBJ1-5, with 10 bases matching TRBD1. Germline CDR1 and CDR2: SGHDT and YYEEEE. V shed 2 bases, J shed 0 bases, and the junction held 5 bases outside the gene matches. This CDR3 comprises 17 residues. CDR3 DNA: TGTGCCAGCAGCTTCTGGACAGGGGGTCATAGCAATCAGCCCCAGCATTTT. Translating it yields CASSFWTGGHSNQPQHF.

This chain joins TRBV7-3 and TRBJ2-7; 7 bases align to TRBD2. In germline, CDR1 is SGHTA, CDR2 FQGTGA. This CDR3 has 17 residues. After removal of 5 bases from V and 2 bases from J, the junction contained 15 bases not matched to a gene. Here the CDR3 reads CASSPPWGGRPTYEQYF. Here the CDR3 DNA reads TGTGCCAGCAGCCCCCCCTGGGGCGGGAGACCCACCTACGAGCAGTACTTC. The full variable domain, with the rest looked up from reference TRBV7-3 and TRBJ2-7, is GAGVSQTPSNKVTEKGKYVELRCDPISGHTALYWYRQSLGQGPEFLIYFQGTGAADDSGLPNDRFFAVRPEGSVSTLKIQRTERGDSAVYLCASSPPWGGRPTYEQYFGPGTRLTVT.